These T cell receptor beta chains were read from a single sample in a study of blood T cells in healthy people across ages. TCRdb reprocessed the 5' RACE reads via MiXCR and lists one record per CDR3 protein. The sample comprises roughly 1,100,000 distinct CDR3 sequences, approximately 25% of which are singletons, and around 0.75% rests with the top ten. The sample was also reused in another study, on T cells of mothers and their children.

Sequences were obtained from blood. The receptors come from a girl between 2 and 10 years old in good health. Each CDR3 is given with its conserved first and last residue. Fields, in order: D gene, clone size, V gene, J gene, CDR3 DNA, CDR3 protein. D genes are given only for firm matches. For some rows the clone size is stated as once, few or many, or as a class when expanded; others skip it.

>TRBD2|few|TRBV28|TRBJ2-7
TGTGCCAGCAGTCAACCCGGCGGGGGGCAATGGAACGAGCAGTACTTC
CASSQPGGGQWNEQYF
>NA|few|TRBV12-3/TRBV12-4|TRBJ2-2
TGTGCCAGCAGTTTGAACGGACGCGTTCGCACCGGGGAGCTGTTTTTT
CASSLNGRVRTGELFF
>TRBD1|few|TRBV12-3/TRBV12-4|TRBJ2-1
TGTGCCAGCAGCATAACAGGGGGCGAGCAGTTCTTC
CASSITGGEQFF
>TRBD2|few|TRBV4-1|TRBJ2-2
TGCGCCATCCGCCAGGGGTCCCCTAGCGGGAGGTTAGACGGGGAGCTGTTTTTT
CAIRQGSPSGRLDGELFF
>NA|few|TRBV4-1|TRBJ2-3
TGCGCCAGCAGCCAACTAGCGCGACTCACAGATACGCAGTATTTT
CASSQLARLTDTQYF
>NA|NA|TRBV3-1|TRBJ2-5
TGTGCCAGCAGCACCGGACTATCGGAGACCCAGTACTTC
CASSTGLSETQYF
>NA|NA|TRBV20-1|TRBJ1-2
TGCAGTGCTAGACCTTTGAGGAACTGTGGCTACACCTTC
CSARPLRNCGYTF
>TRBD1|NA|TRBV5-1|TRBJ1-1
TGCGCCAGCAGCGCTGGGACAGGGGAGGTGCACACTGAAGCTTTCTTT
CASSAGTGEVHTEAFF
>NA|few|TRBV29-1|TRBJ2-3
TGCAGCGTTGAAGGGGCCTTTACGCAGTATTTT
CSVEGAFTQYF
>TRBD2|NA|TRBV20-1|TRBJ2-7
TGCAGTGCTAGGGAGGCGGGAGGGATCTACGAGCAGTACTTC
CSAREAGGIYEQYF
>NA|NA|TRBV5-1|TRBJ2-1
TGCGCCAGCAGCTTCCCTAAGGAGGTAGTCAATGAGCAGTTCTTC
CASSFPKEVVNEQFF
>NA|few|TRBV7-3|TRBJ2-1
TGTGCCAGCAGCTTAACGGCAGGGACGGGAATTAAGGAGCAGTTCTTC
CASSLTAGTGIKEQFF
>NA|NA|TRBV29-1|TRBJ1-2
TGCAGCGTTCCACAGGATTCCTCATTTCCTAACTATGGCTACACCTTC
CSVPQDSSFPNYGYTF
>TRBD1|NA|TRBV12-3/TRBV12-4|TRBJ2-7
TGTGCCAGCAGCCCGGGACAGGGGGCTTCCTACGAGCAGTACTTC
CASSPGQGASYEQYF
>NA|few|TRBV7-2|TRBJ2-1
TGTGCCAGCAGCTTAGAATCGAGCAATGAGCAGTTCTTC
CASSLESSNEQFF
>NA|NA|TRBV4-1|TRBJ1-2
TGCGCCAGCGCTCCGGGACCCCTTATCCGCAGGTCTAACTATGGCTACACCTTC
CASAPGPLIRRSNYGYTF
>TRBD2|few|TRBV13|TRBJ2-1
TGTGCCAGCAGCTTCAGCGGGAGGGCCGGGAATGAGCAGTTCTTC
CASSFSGRAGNEQFF
>TRBD1|once|TRBV6-2/TRBV6-3|TRBJ2-2
TGTGCCAGCAGTTACTCGAAGGACAGGGCCCTGAACACCGGGGAGCTGTTTTTT
CASSYSKDRALNTGELFF
>NA|few|TRBV9|TRBJ1-5
TGTGCCAGCAGCGATGGTACAGACCCGAATCAGCCCCAGCATTTT
CASSDGTDPNQPQHF
>NA|NA|TRBV21-1|TRBJ2-5
TGTGCCAGCAGCAAAGAGGGAGACAGGATCCAAGAGACCCAGTACTTC
CASSKEGDRIQETQYF
>TRBD2|NA|TRBV3-1|TRBJ2-1
TGTGCCAGCAGCCCTAGCGGGGTACGAAATGAGCAGTTCTTC
CASSPSGVRNEQFF
>NA|few|TRBV5-1|TRBJ2-7
TGCGCCAGCAGCGAGAGGGCGGGACAGACACCCTACGAGCAGTACTTC
CASSERAGQTPYEQYF
>NA|many|TRBV28|TRBJ1-5
TGTGCCAGCAGTTTGTCCGGAGAGTCCAGCGCATATAGCAATCAGCCCCAGCATTTT
CASSLSGESSAYSNQPQHF
>TRBD1|NA|TRBV24-1|TRBJ2-3
TGTGCCACCAGTGATGCGTTCAGGGGGCCTAGCACAGATACGCAGTATTTT
CATSDAFRGPSTDTQYF
>NA|few|TRBV29-1|TRBJ2-5
TGCAGCGCCCTAGACCCGGGGGAGACCCAGTACTTC
CSALDPGETQYF
>TRBD1|NA|TRBV7-9|TRBJ1-2
TGTGCCAGCAGCTGGGGACAGGGAGGCTATGGCTACACCTTC
CASSWGQGGYGYTF
>NA|few|TRBV28|TRBJ1-1
TGTGCCAGCAGCAAGAATTCGAACACTGAAGCTTTCTTT
CASSKNSNTEAFF